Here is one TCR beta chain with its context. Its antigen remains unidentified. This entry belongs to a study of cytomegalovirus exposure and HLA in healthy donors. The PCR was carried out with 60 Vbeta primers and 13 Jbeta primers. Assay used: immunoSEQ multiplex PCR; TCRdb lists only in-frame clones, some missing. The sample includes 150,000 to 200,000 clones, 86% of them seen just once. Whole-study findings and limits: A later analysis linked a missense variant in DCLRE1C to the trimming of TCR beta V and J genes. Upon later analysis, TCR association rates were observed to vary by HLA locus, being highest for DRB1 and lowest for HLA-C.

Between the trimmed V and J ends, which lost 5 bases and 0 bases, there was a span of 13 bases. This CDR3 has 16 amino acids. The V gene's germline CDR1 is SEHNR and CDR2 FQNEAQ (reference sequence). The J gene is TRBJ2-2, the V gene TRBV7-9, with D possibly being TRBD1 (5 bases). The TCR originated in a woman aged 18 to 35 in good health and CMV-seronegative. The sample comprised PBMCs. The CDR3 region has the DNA TGTGCCAGCAGCCCCTCGGACACTTCGAACACCGGGGAGCTGTTTTTT. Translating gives CASSPSDTSNTGELFF.